Each of the 12 T cell receptor beta chains below was sequenced from the same sample in a study of shared clonotypes between healthy human individuals. TCRdb's table, derived via immunoSEQ multiplex PCR, lists solely in-frame clones and lacks some. The profile shows 850,000 to 1,200,000 clones, around 74% of them singletons. The sample taken for sequencing was memory CD4+ T cells sorted from blood. Subset indicated: CD45RA-negative fraction. The receptors derive from a man between 18 and 35 years old in good health.

Points on this clone: This CDR3 is also generated by other DNA sequences in the sample. This chain uses TRBV6-5 with TRBJ2-7; D unresolved. The V gene lost 6 bases and the J gene lost 3 bases, with 6 bases spanning the gap. The CDR3 totals 11 residues. Germline-derived CDR1 and CDR2 are MNHEY and SVGAGI. CDR3 region: CASSPSYEQYF. As DNA, the CDR3 is TGTGCCAGCAGCCCAAGCTACGAGCAGTACTTC.

The chain carries TRBV5-1 and TRBJ2-7; D is undetermined. The CDR3 has 13 residues. Germline CDR1 reads SGHRS; CDR2 reads YFSETQ. Between the trimmed V and J ends, which lost 6 bases and 0 bases, there was a span of 10 bases. The CDR3 DNA reads TGCGCCAGCAATGGAGCGAGCTCCTACGAGCAGTACTTC. It translates to CASNGASSYEQYF. The full variable domain, in which reference TRBV5-1 and TRBJ2-7 provide the parts outside the CDR3, is KAGVTQTPRYLIKTRGQQVTLSCSPISGHRSVSWYQQTPGQGLQFLFEYFSETQRNKGNFPGRFSGRQFSNSRSEMNVSTLELGDSALYLCASNGASSYEQYFGPGTRLTVT.

This chain joins TRBV7-9 and TRBJ2-7; the match to TRBD1 covers 10 bases. Germline V CDR1 and CDR2: SEHNR, FQNEAQ (reference sequence). J lost 5 bases, V lost 0 bases, and 4 bases had no gene match. CDR3 length equals 15 residues. The CDR3 nucleotides read TGTGCCAGCAGCTTAGCCGGGACAGGGGCCCACGAGCAGTACTTC. It encodes CASSLAGTGAHEQYF.

This clone was recorded once. The chain has TRBV6-5 and TRBJ1-1; D may be TRBD1 (6 bases). Trimming left V 7 bases short and J 3 bases short, with 18 bases between. This CDR3 comprises 15 residues. Germline-derived CDR1 and CDR2 are MNHEY and SVGAGI. Written as DNA, the CDR3 is TGTGCCAGCACATCAGGGGTACAGGGCTACACTGAAGCTTTCTTT. This codes for CASTSGVQGYTEAFF.

The rearrangement links TRBV11-2 to TRBJ1-2; D call uncertain. V lost 1 base and J 8 bases, leaving 17 bases between the germline ends. Germline loops: CDR1 SGHAT, CDR2 FQNNGV. There are 15 residues in the CDR3. CDR3 bases: TGTGCCAGCAGCTTAGTCTCCGGCTTTTCTAGGGGCTACACCTTC. Its translation: CASSLVSGFSRGYTF.

This chain links TRBV29-1 with TRBJ1-5; possible D gene TRBD1, 5 bases. Germline V gene data show CDR1 as SQVTM and CDR2 as ANQGSEA. CDR3 size: 13 residues. Trimming removed 5 bases from V and 2 bases from J, with 10 bases in between. This chain's CDR3 is CSVRAQGNQPQHF. CDR3 DNA: TGCAGCGTTAGGGCACAGGGCAATCAGCCCCAGCATTTT. The whole variable domain, filled in from reference TRBV29-1 and TRBJ1-5, reads SAVISQKPSRDICQRGTSLTIQCQVDSQVTMMFWYRQQPGQSLTLIATANQGSEATYESGFVIDKFPISRPNLTFSTLTVSNMSPEDSSIYLCSVRAQGNQPQHFGDGTRLSIL.

The rearrangement uses TRBV4-1 and TRBJ2-5; possibly TRBD1 for D (6 bases). Gene TRBJ2-7 matches the end of the DNA better, so the J call may be wrong. The CDR3 consists of 16 residues. Germline V gives CDR1 MGHRA, CDR2 YSYEKL. DNA of the CDR3: TGCGCCAGCAGCCAAGATCCGTGGGGGCCTGACTACGAGCAGTACTTC. It translates to CASSQDPWGPDYEQYF.

There are a few counts of this clone. V and J are TRBV6-6 and TRBJ1-4, with D tentatively TRBD1 (5 bases). Per germline, CDR1 MNHNY and CDR2 SVGAGI (reference sequence). This CDR3 has 14 residues. V was shortened by 4 bases and J by 3 bases, with 9 bases between the two germline ends. CDR3: CASSSGLANEKLFF. As DNA, the CDR3 is TGTGCCAGCAGTTCAGGGTTGGCTAATGAAAAACTGTTTTTT.

The chain links TRBV29-1 to TRBJ2-3, with 15 bases aligning to TRBD2. J gave up 0 bases and V 7 bases, and 8 bases lay outside the gene matches. Per germline, CDR1 SQVTM and CDR2 ANQGSEA. The CDR3 runs to 17 residues. In nucleotides, the CDR3 is TGCAGCGCTACTGGGACTAGCGGGGGGACCAGCACAGATACGCAGTATTTT. Translated, it gives CSATGTSGGTSTDTQYF.

A note on this clone: The same CDR3 is also encoded by other DNA sequences in this sample. The genes are TRBV5-1 and TRBJ2-5; 7 nucleotides align to TRBD2. The V gene's germline CDR1 is SGHRS and CDR2 YFSETQ. V lost 2 bases and J lost 4; bases outside the gene matches: 2. This CDR3 contains 13 residues. The CDR3 loop is CASSFGGTETQYF. The DNA for the CDR3 is TGCGCCAGCAGCTTCGGGGGGACAGAGACCCAGTACTTC.

The chain combines TRBV5-1 with TRBJ2-7; a possible D gene is TRBD1 (6 bases). Trimming stripped 0 bases from V and 4 bases from J, with 14 bases between. This CDR3 has 15 amino acids. Looked up from germline, CDR1 is SGHRS and CDR2 is YFSETQ. The CDR3 DNA sequence: TGCGCCAGCAGCTTGGCCGAACAGGGACGTTACGAGCAGTACTTC. It specifies CASSLAEQGRYEQYF.

This chain joins TRBV30 and TRBJ1-2; the D is unclear. V was cut by 4 bases and J by 11 bases, with 26 bases left in between. Per the germline V gene, CDR1 is GTSNPN and CDR2 is SVGIG (reference sequence). The CDR3 extends over 15 amino acids. The CDR3 nucleotides read TGTGCCTGGACCCTAACGGGCACATTGGCTATCGGATACACCTTC. Translated: CAWTLTGTLAIGYTF.